The 4 T cell receptor beta chains below were found in one sample sequenced in a study of blood T cell repertoires in COVID-19. The method was immunoSEQ multiplex PCR; TCRdb's version includes in-frame clones alone and lacks a portion of them. The repertoire holds some 160,000 clones, with 65% to 85% as singletons. Input material: peripheral blood. These receptors all stem from a woman in her 50s with acute or convalescent COVID-19.

CDR3 loop: CASSQTSSGANVLTF. The CDR3 DNA reads as TGTGCCAGCAGCCAAACTAGCTCTGGGGCCAACGTCCTGACTTTC. This sequence joins TRBV4-2 and TRBJ2-6; a weak D match, TRBD2 (5 bases). Trimming took 2 bases from V and 0 from J, leaving 5 bases between them. Germline CDR1 and CDR2: LGHNA and YNFKEQ. This CDR3 contains 15 residues.

This sequence joins TRBV9 and TRBJ1-1; 10 bases align to TRBD1. Germline CDR1 is SGDLS and CDR2 is YYNGEE. Germline trimming cut 5 bases from V and 1 base from J; bases unmatched to any gene: 2. This CDR3 is 14 amino acids long. The chain's CDR3 is CASRRQGANTEAFF. Here the CDR3 DNA reads TGTGCCAGCAGACGACAGGGGGCGAACACTGAAGCTTTCTTT.

The CDR3 DNA reads as TGTGCCAGCAGCTCCGACCGGACCGACAGCATTCAGTACTTC. This gives the protein CASSSDRTDSIQYF. The V and J genes are TRBV7-2 and TRBJ2-4; TRBD1 is a possible D gene (5 bases). Deletions cut 4 bases from V and 9 bases from J, with 16 bases between. There are 14 residues in the CDR3. From germline, CDR1 is SGHTA and CDR2 FQGNSA.

The gene calls are TRBV3-1 (or the pseudogene TRBV3-2) and TRBJ2-3; no clear D gene. Trimming pared 0 bases from V and 0 bases from J, leaving 10 bases between. Looked up from germline, CDR1 is LGHDT and CDR2 is YNNKEL (reference sequence). CDR3 size: 16 residues. Written as DNA, the CDR3 is TGTGCCAGCAGCCAAGAGCGGTATGCTAGCACAGATACGCAGTATTTT. Translating it yields CASSQERYASTDTQYF.